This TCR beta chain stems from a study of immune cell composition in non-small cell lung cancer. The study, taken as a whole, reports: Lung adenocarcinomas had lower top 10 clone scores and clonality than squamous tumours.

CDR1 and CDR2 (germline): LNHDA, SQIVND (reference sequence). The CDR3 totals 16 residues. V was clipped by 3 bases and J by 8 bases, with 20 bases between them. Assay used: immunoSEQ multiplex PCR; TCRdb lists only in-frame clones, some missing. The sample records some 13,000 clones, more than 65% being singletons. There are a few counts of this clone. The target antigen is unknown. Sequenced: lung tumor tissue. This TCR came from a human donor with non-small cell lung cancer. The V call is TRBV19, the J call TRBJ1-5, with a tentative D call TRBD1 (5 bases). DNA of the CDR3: TGTGCCAGTAGTATTCAGGGATCCTATCCCGAAGAGCCCCAGCATTTT. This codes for CASSIQGSYPEEPQHF.